These 18 T cell receptor beta chains were sequenced from one sample in a study of T cell responses to AZD1222 COVID-19 vaccine. TCRdb keeps only in-frame clones here, not all; method: immunoSEQ multiplex PCR. The top ten clones hold approximately 1.5% of a sample with approximately 100,000 clones, around 83% of them seen once. The material sequenced was peripheral blood, taken on day 0 of AZD1222 vaccination. Source of these receptors: an adult in good health.

This clone appeared a single time. The chain is built from TRBV19 and TRBJ1-2; 7 bases map to TRBD1. V trimming: 6 bases; J trimming: 8 bases; junction bases outside the gene matches: 3. The CDR3 totals 11 residues. Germline CDR1 and CDR2: LNHDA and SQIVND (reference sequence). The CDR3 bases are TGTGCCAGTAGGACAGGGCGAGGCTACACCTTC. It translates to CASRTGRGYTF.

The V gene is TRBV19, the J gene TRBJ2-3; no clear D gene. The CDR3 consists of 13 residues. Germline V gene sequence: CDR1 LNHDA, CDR2 SQIVND (reference sequence). V lost 6 bases to trimming and J lost 1 base, with 8 bases between them. The CDR3 reads CASRSGGTDTQYF. Written as DNA, the CDR3 is TGTGCCAGTAGATCTGGGGGCACAGATACGCAGTATTTT.

CDR3 amino acids: CASEGRPGLAGGTLAKNIQYF. The CDR3 region has the DNA TGTGCCAGCGAGGGGCGACCGGGACTAGCGGGAGGCACCTTAGCCAAAAACATTCAGTACTTC. The V gene is TRBV19, the J gene TRBJ2-4; 15 nucleotides line up with TRBD2. The CDR3 covers 21 residues. CDR1 is LNHDA, CDR2 SQIVND, per germline (reference sequence). V shed 9 bases and J 0 bases; nucleotides not matched to a gene: 18.

The rearrangement links TRBV11-1 to TRBJ1-1; D is possibly TRBD1 (5 bases). With 5 bases removed from V and 2 bases from J, the gap between germline ends came to 18 bases. This CDR3 spans 16 amino acids. Germline CDR1 is SGHAT and CDR2 is FQDESV (reference sequence). The CDR3 protein is CASSPWDSKANTEAFF. The CDR3 bases are TGTGCCAGCAGCCCTTGGGACTCCAAGGCAAACACTGAAGCTTTCTTT. Together with reference TRBV11-1 and TRBJ1-1, the CDR3 gives the full variable domain: EAEVAQSPRYKITEKSQAVAFWCDPISGHATLYWYRQILGQGPELLVQFQDESVVDDSQLPKDRFSAERLKGVDSTLKIQPAELGDSAMYLCASSPWDSKANTEAFFGQGTRLTVV.

Regarding this clone: Other nucleotide sequences from this sample produce the same CDR3. CDR3 DNA: TGTGCCAGCAGCTTAAGCAATCAGCCCCAGCATTTT. Amino acid sequence: CASSLSNQPQHF. The rearrangement joins TRBV7-2 to TRBJ1-5, with D unresolved. Per germline, CDR1 SGHTA and CDR2 FQGNSA. This CDR3 has 12 amino acids. Between the trimmed V and J ends, which lost 2 bases and 1 base, there was a span of 0 bases.

This chain connects TRBV10-3 to TRBJ1-3; D gene ambiguous. The CDR3 covers 13 residues. The germline V gene has CDR1 ENHRY and CDR2 SYGVKD. V lost 10 bases to trimming and J lost 4 bases, with 14 bases between them. CDR3 sequence reads: CATTTPPGNTIYF. CDR3 bases: TGTGCCACTACGACGCCCCCCGGAAACACCATATATTTT.

The sample holds a few counts of this clone. The chain links TRBV6-5 to TRBJ1-1; the D is unclear. Germline-derived CDR1 and CDR2 are MNHEY and SVGAGI. The CDR3 runs 11 residues. Trimming took off 7 bases at V and 2 bases at J, with 5 bases between the two ends. The CDR3 reads CASIKNTEAFF. The CDR3, as DNA: TGTGCCAGCATAAAAAACACTGAAGCTTTCTTT.

This chain connects TRBV19 to TRBJ1-1; unclear D gene. This CDR3 comprises 14 residues. Germline CDR1 LNHDA, CDR2 SQIVND (reference sequence). Trimming stripped 6 bases from V and 1 base from J, with 12 bases between. The CDR3 is CASRNEARNTEAFF. DNA for the CDR3: TGTGCCAGTAGAAACGAGGCGAGGAACACTGAAGCTTTCTTT. Complete variable domain (other parts from reference TRBV19 and TRBJ1-1): DGGITQSPKYLFRKEGQNVTLSCEQNLNHDAMYWYRQDPGQGLRLIYYSQIVNDFQKGDIAEGYSVSREKKESFPLTVTSAQKNPTAFYLCASRNEARNTEAFFGQGTRLTVV.

This chain links TRBV18 with TRBJ2-2; D uncertain. CDR1 and CDR2 from the germline V gene are KGHSH and LQKENI. Trimming shortened V by 1 base and J by 6 bases, and 3 bases separated the two germline ends. The CDR3 has 12 residues. The CDR3 sequence is CASSPRAGELFF. CDR3 coding DNA: TGTGCCAGCTCACCACGGGCCGGGGAGCTGTTTTTT.

The chain links TRBV11-2 to TRBJ1-4; D is possibly TRBD1 (5 bases). The CDR3 spans 15 residues. Trimming removed 8 bases from V and 5 bases from J, with 18 bases in between. The germline V gene encodes CDR1 SGHAT and CDR2 FQNNGV. The CDR3 sequence: CASRKPGLTNEKLFF. The CDR3 DNA sequence: TGTGCCAGCCGCAAACCGGGACTGACCAATGAAAAACTGTTTTTT.

The genes are TRBV5-1 and TRBJ2-7; 7 positions match TRBD1. The length of the CDR3 is 14 residues. From germline, CDR1 is SGHRS and CDR2 YFSETQ. The V gene end was trimmed by 2 bases and the J gene end by 2 bases; junction bases not matched to a gene: 4. The CDR3 coding sequence is TGCGCCAGCAGCTTAGGACAGGACCCCTACGAGCAGTACTTC. It is translated as CASSLGQDPYEQYF.

The V call is TRBV28, the J call TRBJ1-4; D unresolved. The length of the CDR3 is 13 residues. The germline V gene has CDR1 MDHEN and CDR2 SYDVKM. V was cut by 8 bases and J by 7 bases, with 14 bases left in between. The CDR3 region is CASHENQVEKLFF. CDR3 bases: TGTGCCAGCCACGAAAACCAGGTTGAAAAACTGTTTTTT.

The chain uses TRBV5-4 and TRBJ2-7, with D perhaps matching TRBD1 (6 bases). V shed 1 base and J shed 7 bases, with 21 bases lying between them. The CDR3 has 16 amino acids. Per the germline V gene, CDR1 is SGHNT and CDR2 is YYREEE (reference sequence). The CDR3 sequence is CASSLRVRDNLREQYF. CDR3 nucleotide sequence: TGTGCCAGCAGCTTGCGGGTCCGGGACAATCTACGGGAGCAGTACTTC.

This clone appeared a single time. The chain is built from TRBV2 and TRBJ2-7, with a tentative D call TRBD2 (5 bases). Trimming shortened V by 7 bases and J by 0 bases, and 19 bases separated the two germline ends. The CDR3 is 16 amino acids. Germline CDR1 reads SNHLY; CDR2 reads FYNNEI. The CDR3: CASTAADSISSYEQYF. Written as DNA, the CDR3 is TGTGCCAGCACCGCAGCGGACTCGATCAGCTCCTACGAGCAGTACTTC.

The rearrangement joins TRBV6-5 to TRBJ1-1; no clear D. This CDR3 is 12 amino acids long. The V gene lost 4 bases and the J gene lost 5 bases, with 8 bases spanning the gap. Germline values: CDR1 MNHEY, CDR2 SVGAGI. For the CDR3, the DNA is TGTGCCAGCAGTTTACGGGAGACTGAAGCTTTCTTT. It specifies CASSLRETEAFF.

The rearrangement links TRBV30 to TRBJ1-1; tentatively, D is TRBD1 (6 bases). This CDR3 contains 14 residues. Germline assignment: CDR1 GTSNPN and CDR2 SVGIG (reference sequence). V dropped 0 bases and J dropped 4 bases, with 12 bases sitting between them. The CDR3 coding sequence is TGTGCCTGGAGTGTACGGGGGCCCCGCACTGAAGCTTTCTTT. Protein sequence: CAWSVRGPRTEAFF.

The table lists this clone with a count of one. This sequence joins TRBV30 and TRBJ1-2; 7 positions agree with TRBD1. The germline gives CDR1 GTSNPN, CDR2 SVGIG (reference sequence). The V gene end was trimmed by 4 bases and the J gene end by 6 bases; junction bases not matched to a gene: 2. CDR3 size: 11 residues. The CDR3 coding sequence is TGTGCCTGGAACAGGGGCGATGGCTACACCTTC. Its protein product is CAWNRGDGYTF.

The chain combines TRBV12-5 with TRBJ2-5; TRBD1 aligns across 9 bases. Per the germline V gene, CDR1 is LGHNT and CDR2 is FRNRAP. V was pared by 5 bases and J by 5 bases, with 3 bases of the junction left unmatched. This CDR3 contains 13 residues. CDR3 DNA sequence: TGTGCTAGTGGTGTGGGACAGGGTGAGACCCAGTACTTC. This gives the protein CASGVGQGETQYF.